This T cell receptor (beta chain) stems from a study of cytomegalovirus exposure and HLA in healthy donors. Findings of the study overall: Most observed TCR sequences were rare, whereas some public TCRs were detected in many donors.

As regards this clone: Its antigen is still unknown.

CDR1 and CDR2 from the germline V gene are MDHEN and SYDVKM. Trimming cost V 5 bases and J 1 base, with 12 bases left between them. CDR3 length: 16 amino acids. TCRdb keeps only in-frame clones here, not all; method: immunoSEQ multiplex PCR. This sample has roughly 260,000 clones, with approximately 90% found just once. This chain joins TRBV28 and TRBJ1-6; TRBD1 is a possible D gene (5 bases). This TCR was sampled from a man between 18 and 35 years old in good health and CMV-seronegative. The sequenced material came from PBMCs. This CDR3 reads CASSRGVGSYNSPLHF. The CDR3 nucleotides are TGTGCCAGCAGTAGGGGCGTTGGTTCCTATAATTCACCCCTCCACTTT.